Listed below are T cell receptor beta chains from one sample, sequenced in a study of CD8+ T cells in alopecia areata. Clones were read by immunoSEQ multiplex PCR, and TCRdb kept only the in-frame ones, dropping some. The repertoire includes about 190,000 clones, about 65% of them detected once, and under 1.5% sits in the top ten. Sequences were derived from CD4+ T cells sorted from blood, sampled around week 50, from a patient treated with tofacitinib. The receptor source for this set is a human donor with alopecia areata. Each CDR3 is given without its conserved first and last residue. Fields, in order: V gene, J gene, CDR3 protein.

TRBV6-5,TRBJ1-1,ASSYRGTGLNTEAF
TRBV29-1,TRBJ1-4,SVDGQGGKLF
TRBV30,TRBJ2-7,AWSVRWADLYEQY
TRBV29-1,TRBJ1-4,SVGAATNEKLF
TRBV19,TRBJ2-1,ASNTPGGFLYEQF
TRBV29-1,TRBJ2-1,SVERLTGNEQF
TRBV2,TRBJ1-2,ASSSTANYGYT
TRBV29-1,TRBJ1-1,SGSGTSIAGAF
TRBV29-1,TRBJ1-4,SVLDRETNEKLF
TRBV4-1,TRBJ2-7,ASSQDITGFREQY
TRBV25-1,TRBJ1-1,ASSQTGSVGAF
TRBV29-1,TRBJ1-1,SVALPGRMNTEAF
TRBV29-1,TRBJ1-1,SGGEDTEAF
TRBV30,TRBJ1-1,AWSAQRNTEAF
TRBV6-6,TRBJ2-7,ASRATGGLDYEQY
TRBV18,TRBJ1-5,ASSLESNQPQH
TRBV29-1,TRBJ2-3,SVARGRGTTDTQY
TRBV4-3,TRBJ2-3,ASSQGAGGLNTQY
TRBV30,TRBJ2-5,AWRGETQY
TRBV19,TRBJ2-6,ASRPNGANVLT
TRBV30,TRBJ2-1,AWSVRDTTFYNEQF
TRBV29-1,TRBJ1-1,SVAGQHMNTEAF
TRBV11-3,TRBJ2-3,ASSLVYTDTQY
TRBV10-2,TRBJ1-6,ASSEILESPLH
TRBV29-1,TRBJ1-2,SVGADRGHGYT
TRBV5-1,TRBJ1-1,ASSTGQGKNTEAF
TRBV29-1,TRBJ2-3,SVRSPDTQY
TRBV2,TRBJ2-1,ASRPGLVGGGEQF
TRBV7-9,TRBJ2-1,ASSPGNRGTYNEQF
TRBV7-2,TRBJ1-2,ASSRPGRDDYGYT
TRBV19,TRBJ2-5,ASSMGTVQETQY
TRBV30,TRBJ1-1,AWSHGGTWSNTEAF
TRBV2,TRBJ2-1,ASSDFNEQF
TRBV7-2,TRBJ2-4,ASSVERTLLAKNIQY
TRBV30,TRBJ1-6,AWSVNNSPLH
TRBV2,TRBJ1-5,ASKTESNQPQH
TRBV4-3,TRBJ1-2,ASSQDTGTGGYGYT
TRBV21-1,TRBJ2-3,ASRKVLGDTQY
TRBV14,TRBJ1-6,ASSQSDYNSPLH